Detailed here is one T cell receptor (beta chain). The antigen is not known. PCR used 60 Vbeta primers and 13 Jbeta primers. Clones were read by immunoSEQ multiplex PCR, and TCRdb kept only the in-frame ones, dropping some. The sample holds about 130,000 clones; over 50% are singletons and the top ten take about 1.5%. The data are from a study of cytomegalovirus exposure and HLA in healthy donors. Findings and caveats of the study: With later analysis, a missense DCLRE1C variant became linked to TCR beta V- and J-gene trimming. A later analysis revealed that TCR association rates differed between HLA loci, peaking at DRB1 and bottoming out at HLA-C. Most TCR beta V segments were productive about 87% or about 30% of the time in an earlier analysis. Per published accounts, TCR beta sequences correctly predicted the HLA-A and HLA-B alleles of most subjects.

CDR3 length equals 15 residues. Germline lookup yields CDR1 SGHDT and CDR2 YYEEEE. V gave up 4 bases and J gave up 5 bases; unmatched junction bases: 3. The sequenced sample was PBMCs. The chain employs TRBV5-6 and TRBJ2-3; 14 positions agree with TRBD2. The sequence derives from a human donor in good health. CDR3 amino acids: CASSDGTSGRDTQYF. In nucleotides, the CDR3 is TGTGCCAGCAGCGACGGGACTAGCGGGAGAGATACGCAGTATTTT.